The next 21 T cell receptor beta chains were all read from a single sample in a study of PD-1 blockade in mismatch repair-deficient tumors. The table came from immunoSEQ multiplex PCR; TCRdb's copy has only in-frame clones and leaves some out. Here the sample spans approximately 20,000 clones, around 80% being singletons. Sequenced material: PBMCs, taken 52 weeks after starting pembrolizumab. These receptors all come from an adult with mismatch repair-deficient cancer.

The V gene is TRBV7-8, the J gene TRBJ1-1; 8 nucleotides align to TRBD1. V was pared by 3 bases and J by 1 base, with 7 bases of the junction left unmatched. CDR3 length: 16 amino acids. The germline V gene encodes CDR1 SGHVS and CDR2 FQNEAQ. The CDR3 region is CASSLRRGLGNTEAFF. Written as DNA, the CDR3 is TGTGCCAGCAGCTTGCGCAGGGGGCTCGGGAACACTGAAGCTTTCTTT.

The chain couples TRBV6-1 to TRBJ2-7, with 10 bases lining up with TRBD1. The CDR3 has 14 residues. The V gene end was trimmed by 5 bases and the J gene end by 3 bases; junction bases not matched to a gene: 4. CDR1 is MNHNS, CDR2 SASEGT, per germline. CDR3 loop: CASSRDRGYYEQYF. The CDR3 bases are TGTGCCAGCAGTCGGGACAGGGGATACTACGAGCAGTACTTC.

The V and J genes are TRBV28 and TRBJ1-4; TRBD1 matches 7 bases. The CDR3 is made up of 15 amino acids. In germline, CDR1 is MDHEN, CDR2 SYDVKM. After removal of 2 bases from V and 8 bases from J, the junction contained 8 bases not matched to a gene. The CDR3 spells CASSLPPRGEEKLFF. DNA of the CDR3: TGTGCCAGCAGTTTACCACCCAGGGGGGAGGAAAAACTGTTTTTT.

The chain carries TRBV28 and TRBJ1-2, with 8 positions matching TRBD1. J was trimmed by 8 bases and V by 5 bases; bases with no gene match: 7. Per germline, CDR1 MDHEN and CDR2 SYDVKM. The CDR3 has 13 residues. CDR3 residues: CASSVQGELGYTF. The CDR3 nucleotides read TGTGCCAGCAGTGTACAGGGGGAGTTAGGCTACACCTTC.

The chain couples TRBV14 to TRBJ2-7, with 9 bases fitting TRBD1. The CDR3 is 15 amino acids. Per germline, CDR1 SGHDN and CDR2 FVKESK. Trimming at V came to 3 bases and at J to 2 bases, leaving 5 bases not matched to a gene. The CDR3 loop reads CASSHRDRVTYEQYF. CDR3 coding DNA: TGTGCCAGCAGCCACCGGGACAGGGTAACCTACGAGCAGTACTTC. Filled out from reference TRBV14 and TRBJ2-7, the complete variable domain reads EAGVTQFPSHSVIEKGQTVTLRCDPISGHDNLYWYRRVMGKEIKFLLHFVKESKQDESGMPNNRFLAERTGGTYSTLKVQPAELEDSGVYFCASSHRDRVTYEQYFGPGTRLTVT.

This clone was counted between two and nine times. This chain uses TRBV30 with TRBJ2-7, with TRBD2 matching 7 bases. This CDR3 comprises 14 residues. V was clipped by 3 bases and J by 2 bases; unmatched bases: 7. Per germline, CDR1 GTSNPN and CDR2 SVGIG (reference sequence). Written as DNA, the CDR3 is TGTGCCTGGAGGTGGGGACTATACACCTACGAGCAGTACTTC. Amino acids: CAWRWGLYTYEQYF.

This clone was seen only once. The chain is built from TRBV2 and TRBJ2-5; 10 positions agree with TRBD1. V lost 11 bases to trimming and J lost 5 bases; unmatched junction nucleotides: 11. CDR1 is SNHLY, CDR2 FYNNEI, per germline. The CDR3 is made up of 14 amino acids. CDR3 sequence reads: CAGLRDRGGETQYF. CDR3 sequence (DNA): TGTGCCGGTCTGCGGGACAGGGGTGGTGAGACCCAGTACTTC.

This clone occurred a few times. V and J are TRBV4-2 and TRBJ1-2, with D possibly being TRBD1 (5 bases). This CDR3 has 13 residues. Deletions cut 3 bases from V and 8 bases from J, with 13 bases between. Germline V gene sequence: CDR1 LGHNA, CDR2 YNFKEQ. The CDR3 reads CASSQVGPGGYTF. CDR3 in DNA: TGTGCCAGCAGCCAGGTGGGGCCAGGGGGCTACACCTTC.

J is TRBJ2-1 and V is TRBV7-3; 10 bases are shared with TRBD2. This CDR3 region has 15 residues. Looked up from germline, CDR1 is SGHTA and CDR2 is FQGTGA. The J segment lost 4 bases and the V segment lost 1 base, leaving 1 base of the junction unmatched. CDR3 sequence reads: CASSLNSGGYNEQFF. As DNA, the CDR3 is TGTGCCAGCAGCTTAAATAGCGGGGGGTACAATGAGCAGTTCTTC.

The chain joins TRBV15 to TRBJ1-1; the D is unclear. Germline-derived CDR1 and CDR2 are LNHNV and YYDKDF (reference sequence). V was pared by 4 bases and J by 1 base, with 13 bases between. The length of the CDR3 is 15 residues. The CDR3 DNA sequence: TGTGCCACCAGCACCCACAGAATATCGAACACTGAAGCTTTCTTT. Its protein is CATSTHRISNTEAFF.

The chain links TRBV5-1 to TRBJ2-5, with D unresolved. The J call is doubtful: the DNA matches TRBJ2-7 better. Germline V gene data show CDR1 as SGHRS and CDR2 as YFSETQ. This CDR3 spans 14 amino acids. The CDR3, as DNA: TGCGCCAGCAGCCCTGGCGAGGATTCCTACGAGCAGTACTTC. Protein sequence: CASSPGEDSYEQYF.

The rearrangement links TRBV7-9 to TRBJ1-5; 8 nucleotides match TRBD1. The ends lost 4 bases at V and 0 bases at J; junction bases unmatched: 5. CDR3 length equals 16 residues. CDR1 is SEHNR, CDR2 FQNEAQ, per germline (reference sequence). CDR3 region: CASSYGQGHSNQPQHF. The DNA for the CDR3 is TGTGCCAGCAGCTACGGACAGGGTCATAGCAATCAGCCCCAGCATTTT.

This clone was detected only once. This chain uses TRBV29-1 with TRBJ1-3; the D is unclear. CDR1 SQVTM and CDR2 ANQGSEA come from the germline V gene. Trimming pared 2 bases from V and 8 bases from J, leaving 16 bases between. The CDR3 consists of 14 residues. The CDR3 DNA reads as TGCAGCGTTGAAATGCGCCCGCGGTCGGACACCATATATTTT. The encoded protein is CSVEMRPRSDTIYF.

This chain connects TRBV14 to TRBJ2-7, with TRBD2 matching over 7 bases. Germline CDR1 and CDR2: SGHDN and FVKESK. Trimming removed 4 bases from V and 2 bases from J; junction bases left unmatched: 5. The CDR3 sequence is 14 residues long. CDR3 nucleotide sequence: TGTGCCAGCAGCCGGGTAGCGGGTGCCTACGAGCAGTACTTC. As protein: CASSRVAGAYEQYF.

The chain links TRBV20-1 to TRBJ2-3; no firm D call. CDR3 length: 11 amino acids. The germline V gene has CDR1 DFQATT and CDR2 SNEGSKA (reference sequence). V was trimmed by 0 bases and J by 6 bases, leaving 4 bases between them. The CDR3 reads CSARDLDTQYF. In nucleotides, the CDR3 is TGCAGTGCTAGAGATCTTGATACGCAGTATTTT.

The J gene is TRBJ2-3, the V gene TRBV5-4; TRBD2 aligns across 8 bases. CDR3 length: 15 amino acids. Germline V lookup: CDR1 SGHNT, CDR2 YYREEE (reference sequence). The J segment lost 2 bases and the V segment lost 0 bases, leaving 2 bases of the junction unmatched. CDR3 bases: TGTGCCAGCAGCTTGGTGACTAGCGCCACAGATACGCAGTATTTT. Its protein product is CASSLVTSATDTQYF.

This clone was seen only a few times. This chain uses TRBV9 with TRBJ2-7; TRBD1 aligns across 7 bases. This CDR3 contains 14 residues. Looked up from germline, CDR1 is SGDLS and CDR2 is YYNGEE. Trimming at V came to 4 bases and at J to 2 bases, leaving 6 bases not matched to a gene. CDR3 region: CASSQGQPAYEQYF. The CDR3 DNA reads TGTGCCAGCAGCCAGGGACAGCCTGCCTACGAGCAGTACTTC.

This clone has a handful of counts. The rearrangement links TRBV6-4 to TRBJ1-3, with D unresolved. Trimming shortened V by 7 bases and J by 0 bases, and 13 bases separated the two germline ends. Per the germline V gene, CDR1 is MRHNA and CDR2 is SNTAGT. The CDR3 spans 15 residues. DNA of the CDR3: TGTGCCAGCAAGACAAGAAGAAGCTCTGGAAACACCATATATTTT. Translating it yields CASKTRRSSGNTIYF.

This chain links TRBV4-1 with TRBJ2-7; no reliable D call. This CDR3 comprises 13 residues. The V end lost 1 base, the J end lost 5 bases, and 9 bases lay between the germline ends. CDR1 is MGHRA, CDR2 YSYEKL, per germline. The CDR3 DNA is TGCGCCAGCAGCCAAGGGAGTGTGGACGAGCAGTACTTC. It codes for CASSQGSVDEQYF.

The CDR3 DNA sequence: TGTGCCAGTCAGGGAGGGACTGACTCTGGAAACACCATATATTTT. Translating it yields CASQGGTDSGNTIYF. The rearrangement links TRBV6-1 to TRBJ1-3; D is possibly TRBD1 (5 bases). Germline values: CDR1 MNHNS, CDR2 SASEGT. This CDR3 contains 15 residues. The V gene lost 9 bases and the J gene lost 0 bases, with 15 bases spanning the gap.

The CDR3: CASSLIPVRSTEAFF. The CDR3 region has the DNA TGCGCCAGCAGCTTGATTCCGGTTCGGTCCACTGAAGCTTTCTTT. The rearrangement joins TRBV5-1 to TRBJ1-1; no clear D. Germline V CDR1 and CDR2: SGHRS, YFSETQ. Trimming cost V 1 base and J 4 bases, with 14 bases left between them. This CDR3 is built from 15 residues.